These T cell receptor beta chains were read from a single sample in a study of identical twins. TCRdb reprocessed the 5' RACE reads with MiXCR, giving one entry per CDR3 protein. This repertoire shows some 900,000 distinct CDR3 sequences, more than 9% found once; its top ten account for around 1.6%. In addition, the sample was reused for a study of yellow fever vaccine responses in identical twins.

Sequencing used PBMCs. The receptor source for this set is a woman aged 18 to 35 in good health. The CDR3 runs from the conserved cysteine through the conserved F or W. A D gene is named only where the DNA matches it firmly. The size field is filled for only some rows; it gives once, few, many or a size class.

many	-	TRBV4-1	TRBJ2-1	TGCGCCAGCAGCGTACCTTTGGGAAATGAGCAGTTCTTC	CASSVPLGNEQFF
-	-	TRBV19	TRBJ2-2	TGTGCCAGCCGAAATCAGGGATTTCGAGGGGAGCTGTTTTTT	CASRNQGFRGELFF
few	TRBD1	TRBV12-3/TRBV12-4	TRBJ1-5	TGTGCCAGCAGTTTTGTCAGGGGGCAGCATTTT	CASSFVRGQHF
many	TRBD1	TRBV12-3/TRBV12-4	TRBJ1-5	TGTGCCAGCAGTTTAGGCGGGGGACAGAATCAGCCCCAGCATTTT	CASSLGGGQNQPQHF
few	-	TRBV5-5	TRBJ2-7	TGTGCCAGCAGCTTGCGGGGTTTGACTGAGCCCTACGAGCAGTACTTC	CASSLRGLTEPYEQYF
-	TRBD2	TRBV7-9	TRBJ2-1	TGTGCCAGCAGCACCCGGACTAGCGGGAGCGGTTACAATGAGCAGTTCTTC	CASSTRTSGSGYNEQFF
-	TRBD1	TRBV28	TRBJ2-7	TGTGCCGGGGGGACAGGGGGGAGAGACGAGCAGTACTTC	CAGGTGGRDEQYF
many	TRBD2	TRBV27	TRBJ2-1	TGTGCCAGCAGTTTATTTTATAGTTCTAGCGGGAAAGGTGAGCAGTTCTTC	CASSLFYSSSGKGEQFF
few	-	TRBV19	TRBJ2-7	TGTGCCAGTAGTCAAAGTGCAGCAGGGGACTACGAGCAGTACTTC	CASSQSAAGDYEQYF
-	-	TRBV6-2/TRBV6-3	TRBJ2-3	TGTGCCGGAGCGGTGACTAGCACAGATACGCAGTATTTT	CAGAVTSTDTQYF
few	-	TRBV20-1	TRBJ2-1	TGCAGTGCTAGAGGTCAGGGGGGACGGGAGATATACAATGAGCAGTTCTTC	CSARGQGGREIYNEQFF
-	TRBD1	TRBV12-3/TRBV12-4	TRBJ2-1	TGTGCCAGCAGTTTAGAGGACAGGGTGTTCGATGAGCAGTTCTTC	CASSLEDRVFDEQFF
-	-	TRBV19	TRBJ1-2	TGTGCCAGTAGTAAGGGAGAGACCTATGGCTACACCTTC	CASSKGETYGYTF
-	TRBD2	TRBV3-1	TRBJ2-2	TGTGCCAGCGCCCCGGGCGGGGGTGCGAACACCGGGGAGCTGTTTTTT	CASAPGGGANTGELFF
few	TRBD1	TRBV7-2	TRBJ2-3	TGTGCCAGCAGCTTTCTCGGGGGACAGGGGCGCACAGATACGCAGTATTTT	CASSFLGGQGRTDTQYF
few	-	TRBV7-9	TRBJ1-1	TGTGCCAGCAGTCGGACTTGGGACGGGACTGAAGCTTTCTTT	CASSRTWDGTEAFF
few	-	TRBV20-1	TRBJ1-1	TGCAGTGCTAGAGATCTACGGGGATGGGACACTGAAGCTTTCTTT	CSARDLRGWDTEAFF
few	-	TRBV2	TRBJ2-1	TGTGCCTCCCCTGCGGGCCTCTCCTACAATGAGCAGTTCTTC	CASPAGLSYNEQFF
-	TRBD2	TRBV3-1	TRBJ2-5	TGTGCCAGCAGCCCGGGACTAGCGGGGGTCATTCTAGAGACCCAGTACTTC	CASSPGLAGVILETQYF
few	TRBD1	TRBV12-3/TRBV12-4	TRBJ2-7	TGTGCCAGCAGCCGCACCACTTGGGACAGGTCGACCTACGAGCAGTACTTC	CASSRTTWDRSTYEQYF
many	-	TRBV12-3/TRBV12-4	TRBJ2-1	TGTGCCAGCAGTCCCGACGGTGGGTACAATGAGCAGTTCTTC	CASSPDGGYNEQFF
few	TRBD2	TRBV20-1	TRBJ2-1	TGCAGTGCTAGGCGGACTAGCGGGAGGAACTCCTACAATGAGCAGTTCTTC	CSARRTSGRNSYNEQFF
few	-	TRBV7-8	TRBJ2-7	TGTGCCAGCAGGCCAGGGGTTAGGTTCTCCTACGAGCAGTACTTC	CASRPGVRFSYEQYF
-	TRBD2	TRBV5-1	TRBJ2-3	TGCGCCAGCAGCTTGTACGGGGGGGCAGATACGCAGTATTTT	CASSLYGGADTQYF
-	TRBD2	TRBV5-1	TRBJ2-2	TGCGCCAGCAGCTACGAGGTAGCGGGGATTAGCGGGGAGCTGTTTTTT	CASSYEVAGISGELFF
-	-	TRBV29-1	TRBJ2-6	TGCAGCGTTGGGACGTTACGGCTATCTGGGGCCAACGTCCTGACTTTC	CSVGTLRLSGANVLTF
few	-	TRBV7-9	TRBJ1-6	TGTGCCAGCAGCTTCGGGAGTCTAAATAATTCACCCCTCCACTTT	CASSFGSLNNSPLHF
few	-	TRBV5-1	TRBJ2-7	TGCGCCAGCAGCTTGGAGGGGGGCAACCACCCCTCCTACGAGCAGTACTTC	CASSLEGGNHPSYEQYF
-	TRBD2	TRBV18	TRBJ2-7	TGTGCCAGCTCACCTGGCGTAGCGGGAGATTCCTTCCTAGGCCCACGCATTAGGGTCCAGCAGTACTTC	CASSPGVAGDSFLGPRIRVQQYF
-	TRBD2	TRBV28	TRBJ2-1	TGTGCCAGCAGTCAGCTAGCGGCCAAGAGCTCCTACAATGAGCAGTTCTTC	CASSQLAAKSSYNEQFF
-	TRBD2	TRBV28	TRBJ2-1	TGTGCCAGCAGTTTGGTTTTAGCGGGAGTATACAATGAGCAGTTCTTC	CASSLVLAGVYNEQFF
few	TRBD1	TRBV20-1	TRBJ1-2	TGCAGTGCTAGAGCCCGGGGACAGGGTGGGGATGGCTACACCTTC	CSARARGQGGDGYTF
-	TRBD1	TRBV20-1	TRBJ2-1	TGCAGTGCTACAGGGGGCAGGAATGAGCAGTTCTTC	CSATGGRNEQFF
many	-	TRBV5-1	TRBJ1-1	TGCGCCAGCACACTAAATGGAGGGGCCGGAATGAACACTGAAGCTTTCTTT	CASTLNGGAGMNTEAFF
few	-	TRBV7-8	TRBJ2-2	TGTGCCAGCAGCCCGGGGACTGCGGAGCTGTTTTTT	CASSPGTAELFF
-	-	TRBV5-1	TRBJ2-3	TGCGCCAGCAGCTTGGTCGTGGACAGTTCCCTTAGCACAGATACGCAGTATTTT	CASSLVVDSSLSTDTQYF
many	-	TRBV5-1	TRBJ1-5	TGCGCCAGCAGCCCCTGGGGGGATCAGCCCCAGCATTTT	CASSPWGDQPQHF
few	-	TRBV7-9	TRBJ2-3	TGTGCCAGCACCGTACAGGGTTTAAACACAGATACGCAGTATTTT	CASTVQGLNTDTQYF
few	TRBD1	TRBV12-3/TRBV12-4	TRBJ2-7	TGTGCCAGCAGCTCATACAGGGGCTCCTACGAGCAGTACTTC	CASSSYRGSYEQYF
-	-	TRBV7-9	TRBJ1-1	TGTGCCAGCAGCTTAGTAGGGGATGGCACTGAAGCTTTCTTT	CASSLVGDGTEAFF
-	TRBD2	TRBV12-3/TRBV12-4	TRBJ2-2	TGTGCCAGCAGTTTTGCCAGCGGGGGGGCGGACACCGGGGAGCTGTTTTTT	CASSFASGGADTGELFF
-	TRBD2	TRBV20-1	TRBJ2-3	TGCAGTGCTAGGATACTAGCGGGGGGCACAGATGCGCAGTATTTT	CSARILAGGTDAQYF
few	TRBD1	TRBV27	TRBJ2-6	TGTGCCAGCAGTTTATTCAAAGGACAGGTCAGCTCTGGGGCCAACGTCCTGACTTTC	CASSLFKGQVSSGANVLTF
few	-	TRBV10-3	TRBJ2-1	TGTGCCATCAGTGAGGGTGTGGGCCGGGGCAATGAGCAGTTCTTC	CAISEGVGRGNEQFF
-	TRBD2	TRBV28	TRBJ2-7	TGTGCCAGCAGTCCATCCCCACAGCGGGAGGGCCGCGAGCAGTACTTC	CASSPSPQREGREQYF
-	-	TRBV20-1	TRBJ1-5	TGCGGTGCTAGAAACAGTAACAATCAGCCCCAGCATTTT	CGARNSNNQPQHF
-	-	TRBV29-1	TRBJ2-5	TGCAGCGTGAGGGAGTCGGAGACCCAGTACTTC	CSVRESETQYF
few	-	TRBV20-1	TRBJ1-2	TGCAGTGCTAGGCACAGGGTGGGGGTGGCGGCTGGCTACACCTTC	CSARHRVGVAAGYTF
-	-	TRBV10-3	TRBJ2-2	TGTGCCATCAGTGAGCCGAGATTAACCGGGGAGCTGTTTTTT	CAISEPRLTGELFF
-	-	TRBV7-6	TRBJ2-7	TGTGCCAGCAGCTCCAGAGAATACGAGCAGTACTTC	CASSSREYEQYF
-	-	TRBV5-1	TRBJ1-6	TGCGCCAGCAGCATCCGGACAGATGATTCACCCCTCCACTTT	CASSIRTDDSPLHF
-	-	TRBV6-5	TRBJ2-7	TGTGCCAGCAGTTCCCCCCCCGGCTCCTACGAGCAGTACTTC	CASSSPPGSYEQYF
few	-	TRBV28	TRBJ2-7	TGTGCCAGCACCTCTATGACGGTTACCTCCTACGAGCAGTACTTC	CASTSMTVTSYEQYF
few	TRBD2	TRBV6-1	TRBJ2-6	TGTGCCAGCTTAAGACTAGCGGGCTCTGGGGCCAACGTCCTGACTTTC	CASLRLAGSGANVLTF